A single sample gave rise to the 22 T cell receptor beta chains below, sequenced in a study of blood T cell repertoires in COVID-19. Assay used: immunoSEQ multiplex PCR; TCRdb lists only in-frame clones, some missing. The sample holds about 120,000 clones, just under 90% seen once. Sequenced: peripheral blood. The source of these receptors is a woman between 50 and 59 years old with acute or convalescent COVID-19.

J is TRBJ2-3 and V is TRBV4-1, with 9 nucleotides matching TRBD2. CDR1 is MGHRA and CDR2 is YSYEKL in the germline V gene. The CDR3 runs to 18 residues. After removal of 0 bases from V and 6 bases from J, the junction contained 13 bases not matched to a gene. CDR3 coding DNA: TGCGCCAGCAGCCAAGAGCCCCGGCAGGCGGGAGGGTGGGATACGCAGTATTTT. It yields the protein CASSQEPRQAGGWDTQYF.

This chain links TRBV19 with TRBJ2-7, with a weak D call TRBD1 (6 bases). Trimming stripped 7 bases from V and 5 bases from J, with 21 bases between. The germline CDR1 and CDR2 sequences are LNHDA and SQIVND (reference sequence). This CDR3 has 15 residues. CDR3 nucleotide sequence: TGTGCCAGTACCAAAGGGGGAACAGTAGGCCACGAGCAGTACTTC. Translation gives CASTKGGTVGHEQYF.

The chain couples TRBV7-3 to TRBJ2-3, with D tentatively TRBD2 (5 bases). Germline values: CDR1 SGHTA, CDR2 FQGTGA. There are 16 residues in the CDR3. The V end lost 2 bases, the J end lost 1 base, and 13 bases lay between the germline ends. This chain's CDR3 is CASSLQVAEGTDTQYF. CDR3 coding DNA: TGTGCCAGCAGCTTACAGGTGGCGGAGGGCACAGATACGCAGTATTTT. The full variable domain, its missing parts supplied by reference TRBV7-3 and TRBJ2-3, is GAGVSQTPSNKVTEKGKYVELRCDPISGHTALYWYRQSLGQGPEFLIYFQGTGAADDSGLPNDRFFAVRPEGSVSTLKIQRTERGDSAVYLCASSLQVAEGTDTQYFGPGTRLTVL.

This clone was counted once. The rearrangement joins TRBV24-1 to TRBJ1-2; D is ambiguous. Germline V lookup: CDR1 KGHDR, CDR2 SFDVKD. Trimming left V 3 bases short and J 2 bases short, with 15 bases between. The CDR3 totals 16 residues. CDR3 sequence: CATSDPSSIGNYGYTF. CDR3 sequence (DNA): TGTGCCACCAGTGATCCCTCCTCTATCGGGAACTATGGCTACACCTTC.

The V and J genes are TRBV24-1 and TRBJ2-2; 9 nucleotides match TRBD2. The CDR3 loop spans 16 amino acids. The germline CDR1 and CDR2 sequences are KGHDR and SFDVKD. The V gene end was trimmed by 9 bases and the J gene end by 4 bases; junction bases not matched to a gene: 11. CDR3 region: CATAQGGLARTGELFF. The CDR3 DNA is TGTGCCACCGCCCAAGGGGGACTAGCCCGCACCGGGGAGCTGTTTTTT.

The J gene is TRBJ1-5, the V gene TRBV5-5; the D gene is possibly TRBD1 (6 bases). The germline V gene has CDR1 SGHKS and CDR2 YYEKEE (reference sequence). V was pared by 1 base and J by 8 bases, with 13 bases between. The CDR3 has 14 amino acids. DNA for the CDR3: TGTGCCAGCAGCTTGTTAGGGGGATTGGAGCCCCAGCATTTT. Protein product: CASSLLGGLEPQHF. Drawing the rest from reference TRBV5-5 and TRBJ1-5, the complete variable domain is DAGVTQSPTHLIKTRGQQVTLRCSPISGHKSVSWYQQVLGQGPQFIFQYYEKEERGRGNFPDRFSARQFPNYSSELNVNALLLGDSALYLCASSLLGGLEPQHFGDGTRLSIL.

This sequence joins TRBV6-2 or TRBV6-3 and TRBJ1-5, with D unresolved. The CDR3 has 14 residues. V shed 1 base and J shed 5 bases, with 9 bases lying between them. Germline V gives CDR1 MNHEY, CDR2 SVGEGT. The CDR3 protein is CASSYYNEDQPQHF. The CDR3 DNA sequence: TGTGCCAGCAGTTACTATAACGAGGATCAGCCCCAGCATTTT.

The V call is TRBV18, the J call TRBJ1-1; 7 bases fit TRBD1. Per germline, CDR1 KGHSH and CDR2 LQKENI. The CDR3 has 15 residues. The V segment lost 2 bases and the J segment 5 bases; nucleotides outside the gene matches: 8. The CDR3 sequence: CASSPSQGGETEAFF. The DNA of the CDR3 is TGTGCCAGCTCACCAAGTCAGGGGGGAGAAACTGAAGCTTTCTTT. Supplemented by reference TRBV18 and TRBJ1-1, the full variable domain reads NAGVMQNPRHLVRRRGQEARLRCSPMKGHSHVYWYRQLPEEGLKFMVYLQKENIIDESGMPKERFSAEFPKEGPSILRIQQVVRGDSAAYFCASSPSQGGETEAFFGQGTRLTVV.

This chain links TRBV29-1 with TRBJ1-1, with 10 positions matching TRBD1. The CDR3 loop spans 13 amino acids. J gave up 4 bases and V 7 bases, and 6 bases lay outside the gene matches. CDR1 and CDR2 (germline): SQVTM, ANQGSEA. In nucleotides, the CDR3 is TGCAGCGCTAAAGGGACAGGGGTCACTGAAGCTTTCTTT. Residues: CSAKGTGVTEAFF.

The chain employs TRBV7-8 and TRBJ2-7, with D possibly TRBD2 on 6 matching bases. The CDR3 consists of 16 residues. Germline-derived CDR1 and CDR2 are SGHVS and FQNEAQ. Trimming took off 2 bases at V and 0 bases at J, with 14 bases between the two ends. CDR3 DNA sequence: TGTGCCAGCAGCTTATCCTCCGGGACTCACTCCTACGAGCAGTACTTC. Its protein is CASSLSSGTHSYEQYF.

This clone has only a few counts. V usage is TRBV4-3 and J usage is TRBJ1-1; the D gene is possibly TRBD1 (5 bases). The V gene lost 1 base and the J gene lost 6 bases, with 9 bases spanning the gap. There are 13 residues in the CDR3. Germline CDR1 is LGHNA and CDR2 is YSLEER. The CDR3 coding sequence is TGCGCCAGCAGCCAAGCACGGGGGGCTGAAGCTTTCTTT. Translated, it gives CASSQARGAEAFF.

This chain uses TRBV5-1 with TRBJ1-4; TRBD1 matches 9 bases. In germline, CDR1 is SGHRS, CDR2 YFSETQ. The CDR3 is 15 amino acids. Unmatched junction bases numbered 3, after V lost 3 bases and J lost 3 bases. CDR3 sequence: CASSSTGGSNEKLFF. CDR3 nucleotides: TGCGCCAGCAGCTCTACAGGGGGCTCTAATGAAAAACTGTTTTTT.

V is TRBV24-1 and J is TRBJ1-4; 7 bases are a match to TRBD1. This CDR3 has 16 amino acids. Germline V lookup: CDR1 KGHDR, CDR2 SFDVKD. Losses at the gene ends were 4 bases for V and 1 base for J; bases not matched to a gene: 5. The CDR3 loop is CATSDLGTVTNEKLFF. CDR3 nucleotide sequence: TGTGCCACCAGTGACCTCGGGACAGTAACTAATGAAAAACTGTTTTTT.

This chain connects TRBV11-3 to TRBJ1-4; 9 bases fit TRBD1. With V trimmed by 5 bases and J by 6 bases, 4 bases remained unmatched. The CDR3 runs 14 residues. Germline CDR1 and CDR2: SGHNT and YENEEA. CDR3 sequence (DNA): TGTGCCAGCAGCCCCGGGACAGGGTATGAAAAACTGTTTTTT. Amino acid sequence: CASSPGTGYEKLFF.

The J gene is TRBJ1-1, the V gene TRBV29-1, with D possibly TRBD1 on 6 matching bases. This CDR3 is built from 13 residues. Deletions cut 4 bases from V and 4 bases from J, with 13 bases between. Germline V gene sequence: CDR1 SQVTM, CDR2 ANQGSEA. The CDR3 DNA is TGCAGCGTTGCAGCAGGGGAGTTCACTGAAGCTTTCTTT. This sequence encodes CSVAAGEFTEAFF.

Concerning this clone itself: Relative to the germline gene, one junction end is altered; a read error may explain this. The V call is TRBV11-2, the J call TRBJ2-7, with 10 bases fitting TRBD1. This CDR3 has 15 residues. Germline lookup yields CDR1 SGHAT and CDR2 FQNNGV. The CDR3 loop reads CASSLDRDRGSEQYF. The CDR3 DNA is TGTGCCAGCAGCCTAGACCGGGACAGGGGTAGCGAGCAGTACTTC.

The chain recombines TRBV21-1 with TRBJ2-5; the D call of TRBD1 is as the table states it, not checked on the DNA. TRBV21-1 counts as a pseudogene. CDR3 size: 14 residues. CDR3 amino acids: CASSKDRGHETQYF. CDR3 DNA sequence: TGTGCCAGCAGCAAAGACAGGGGTCACGAGACCCAGTACTTC.

The chain has TRBV7-3 and TRBJ2-7; possible D gene TRBD2, 6 bases. The germline gives CDR1 SGHTA, CDR2 FQGTGA. Trimming removed 2 bases from V and 0 bases from J, with 14 bases in between. The CDR3 has 16 amino acids. The CDR3 DNA sequence: TGTGCCAGCAGCTTATCGGGGGACCCCAGCTCCTACGAGCAGTACTTC. It encodes CASSLSGDPSSYEQYF. Using reference TRBV7-3 and TRBJ2-7 for the parts outside the CDR3, the full variable domain is GAGVSQTPSNKVTEKGKYVELRCDPISGHTALYWYRQSLGQGPEFLIYFQGTGAADDSGLPNDRFFAVRPEGSVSTLKIQRTERGDSAVYLCASSLSGDPSSYEQYFGPGTRLTVT.

This chain joins TRBV27 and TRBJ2-1; the D gene is possibly TRBD2 (6 bases). The CDR3 totals 16 residues. Trimming shortened V by 6 bases and J by 12 bases, and 27 bases separated the two germline ends. In germline, CDR1 is MNHEY, CDR2 SMNVEV (reference sequence). In DNA, the CDR3 is TGTGCCAGCAGCGTCGGTATCGGGGGTGGACCCATTGGGCAGTTCTTC. It specifies CASSVGIGGGPIGQFF.

This clone has a handful of counts. The chain has TRBV19 and TRBJ2-6; 10 nucleotides line up with TRBD1. With 5 bases clipped from V and 4 bases from J, the junction kept 8 bases outside the gene matches. Germline values: CDR1 LNHDA, CDR2 SQIVND (reference sequence). This CDR3 is 17 amino acids long. The CDR3 nucleotides read TGTGCCAGTAGTCTCCGACAGGGGGCGAGCGGGGCCAACGTCCTGACTTTC. This encodes CASSLRQGASGANVLTF.

V gene TRBV7-2 combines with J gene TRBJ1-2; the D gene is possibly TRBD1 (5 bases). The germline V and J ends were trimmed by 1 base and 1 base, with 13 bases remaining between them. The CDR3 has 16 residues. In germline, CDR1 is SGHTA, CDR2 FQGNSA. The CDR3 protein is CASSLVVTQDNYGYTF. DNA for the CDR3: TGTGCCAGCAGCTTAGTCGTGACACAGGATAACTATGGCTACACCTTC. Supplemented by reference TRBV7-2 and TRBJ1-2, the full variable domain reads GAGVSQSPSNKVTEKGKDVELRCDPISGHTALYWYRQSLGQGLEFLIYFQGNSAPDKSGLPSDRFSAERTGGSVSTLTIQRTQQEDSAVYLCASSLVVTQDNYGYTFGSGTRLTVV.

The chain has TRBV18 and TRBJ1-1; possibly TRBD1 for D (5 bases). In germline, CDR1 is KGHSH, CDR2 LQKENI. This CDR3 region has 16 residues. Deletions cut 3 bases from V and 0 bases from J, with 14 bases between. The CDR3 sequence is CASSPVPGSLNTEAFF. CDR3 coding DNA: TGTGCCAGCTCACCGGTTCCAGGGTCCCTGAACACTGAAGCTTTCTTT.